Each of the 19 T cell receptor beta chains below was sequenced from the same sample in a study of blood T cells in healthy people across ages. A second PCR of about 7 to 12 cycles used a sample-barcoded 5' primer and a J-beta primer mix. One entry per CDR3 protein, called by TCRdb with MiXCR from the 5' RACE reads. In the table there are more than 900,000 distinct CDR3 sequences, roughly 24% of which are singletons. These data were also filed under a second study, of T cells of mothers and their children.

The sequencing sample was made of blood. The receptors derive from a girl aged 2 to 10 in good health.

V is TRBV2 and J is TRBJ1-5; D is unresolved. This CDR3 spans 14 amino acids. Trimming pared 2 bases from V and 4 bases from J, leaving 9 bases between. Germline V CDR1 and CDR2: SNHLY, FYNNEI. The DNA of the CDR3 is TGTGCCAGCAGTGAACGGACGGAGAATCAGCCCCAGCATTTT. Its protein is CASSERTENQPQHF.

The genes are TRBV5-1 and TRBJ2-7; D may be TRBD1 (5 bases). Germline loops: CDR1 SGHRS, CDR2 YFSETQ. The V and J ends lost 7 bases and 6 bases respectively, with 14 bases between them. This CDR3 region has 12 residues. The CDR3 sequence: CASCGAWGEQYF. CDR3 nucleotide sequence: TGCGCCAGCTGTGGGGCTTGGGGCGAGCAGTACTTC.

The sample holds a few counts of this clonotype. The chain couples TRBV29-1 to TRBJ2-7; the D gene could be TRBD1 or TRBD2 (5 bases each). V lost 5 bases and J lost 1, with 15 bases in between. CDR1 and CDR2 (germline): SQVTM, ANQGSEA. This CDR3 contains 14 residues. As DNA, the CDR3 is TGCAGCGTTTCTTCCGGGACGGCATCCTACGAGCAGTACTTC. Translation gives CSVSSGTASYEQYF.

This clonotype was recorded a few times. The V and J genes are TRBV7-9 and TRBJ2-5, with a tentative D call TRBD1 (5 bases). The J call may be incorrect, as the DNA end agrees better with TRBJ2-1. The CDR3 runs 14 residues. Germline assignment: CDR1 SEHNR and CDR2 FQNEAQ (reference sequence). CDR3 in amino acids: CASSSDRTYNEQFF. DNA of the CDR3: TGTGCCAGCAGCTCCGACAGAACCTACAATGAGCAGTTCTTC.

This clonotype was counted only a few times. The V call is TRBV6-5, the J call TRBJ2-7; 8 bases are shared with TRBD1. The CDR3 consists of 14 residues. Germline values: CDR1 MNHEY, CDR2 SVGAGI. Germline trimming cut 4 bases from V and 4 bases from J; bases unmatched to any gene: 6. CDR3 nucleotides: TGTGCCAGCAGTTTCATCGGGACAGGATACGAGCAGTACTTC. It encodes CASSFIGTGYEQYF.

This clonotype was seen only a few times. This chain connects TRBV4-3 to TRBJ1-1; D is uncertain. The V gene's germline CDR1 is LGHNA and CDR2 YSLEER. Trimming cost V 0 bases and J 6 bases, with 14 bases left between them. The CDR3 runs to 15 residues. In nucleotides, the CDR3 is TGCGCCAGCAGCCAAGATCGATGGAGGAGGGCTGAAGCTTTCTTT. Residues: CASSQDRWRRAEAFF.

This rearrangement joins TRBV5-1 to TRBJ2-7; D possibly corresponds to TRBD1 (5 bases). V was cut by 5 bases and J by 0 bases, with 15 bases left in between. The CDR3 totals 15 residues. Germline CDR1 and CDR2: SGHRS and YFSETQ. The CDR3 region is CASRSTASSSYEQYF. For the CDR3, the DNA is TGCGCCAGCAGGTCGACAGCGAGTAGCTCCTACGAGCAGTACTTC. The entire variable domain, with the rest obtained from reference TRBV5-1 and TRBJ2-7, is as follows: KAGVTQTPRYLIKTRGQQVTLSCSPISGHRSVSWYQQTPGQGLQFLFEYFSETQRNKGNFPGRFSGRQFSNSRSEMNVSTLELGDSALYLCASRSTASSSYEQYFGPGTRLTVT.

In this sample, this clonotype turned up a few times. V is TRBV12-3 or TRBV12-4 and J is TRBJ1-5, with TRBD1 as a possible D gene (5 bases). CDR3 length: 13 amino acids. Trimming shortened V by 4 bases and J by 7 bases, and 11 bases separated the two germline ends. For the CDR3, the DNA is TGTGCCAGCAGTTCAGGGACTCGGCAGCCCCAGCATTTT. It codes for CASSSGTRQPQHF.

This chain connects TRBV20-1 to TRBJ2-3, with D hard to call. CDR1 is DFQATT, CDR2 SNEGSKA, per germline (reference sequence). V shed 4 bases and J shed 6 bases, with 11 bases lying between them. The CDR3 consists of 12 residues. The CDR3 DNA is TGCAGTGCTATCGTATCGGCCGATACGCAGTATTTT. Its protein product is CSAIVSADTQYF.

This clonotype was counted a few times. The chain links TRBV12-3 or TRBV12-4 to TRBJ1-1, with D perhaps matching TRBD1 (5 bases). This CDR3 comprises 15 residues. V lost 4 bases and J lost 3, with 15 bases in between. The CDR3 DNA sequence: TGTGCCAGCAGTTACCCTACAGGTAGGGACACTGAAGCTTTCTTT. Residues: CASSYPTGRDTEAFF.

In its sample, this clonotype was seen a few times. V is TRBV12-3 or TRBV12-4 and J is TRBJ2-1; unclear D gene. Trimming shortened V by 6 bases and J by 3 bases, and 9 bases separated the two germline ends. This CDR3 contains 13 residues. The CDR3 DNA is TGTGCCAGCAGGCCCCCCAACTACAATGAGCAGTTCTTC. Translating gives CASRPPNYNEQFF.

This clonotype was detected only once. The chain recombines TRBV29-1 with TRBJ2-5, with D tentatively TRBD1 or TRBD2 (5 bases each). Matching the DNA end better, TRBJ2-7 makes the J call doubtful. Germline-derived CDR1 and CDR2 are SQVTM and ANQGSEA. The CDR3 loop spans 12 amino acids. DNA of the CDR3: TGCAGCGTTTGGGGGTTCTCCTACGAGCAGTACTTC. This gives the protein CSVWGFSYEQYF.

The chain is built from TRBV29-1 and TRBJ1-2; D remains ambiguous. Germline-derived CDR1 and CDR2 are SQVTM and ANQGSEA. With 6 bases removed from V and 5 bases from J, the gap between germline ends came to 13 bases. The CDR3 spans 12 residues. The CDR3 sequence: CSVVNSAYGYTF. For the CDR3, the DNA is TGCAGCGTGGTAAACAGTGCTTATGGCTACACCTTC.

The CDR3: CASSKMVPVEETQYF. The CDR3 DNA reads TGTGCCAGCAGTAAAATGGTCCCGGTGGAGGAGACCCAGTACTTC. The chain is built from TRBV28 and TRBJ2-5; D is unresolved. V was pared by 5 bases and J by 5 bases, with 18 bases between. Germline values: CDR1 MDHEN, CDR2 SYDVKM. CDR3 length: 15 residues.

This chain joins TRBV3-1 and TRBJ2-5; a possible D gene is TRBD1 (5 bases). Looked up from germline, CDR1 is LGHDT and CDR2 is YNNKEL (reference sequence). The CDR3 runs 17 residues. V lost 0 bases and J lost 0, with 14 bases in between. CDR3 DNA sequence: TGTGCCAGCAGCCAAGAGATTCGCGGACACTACCAAGAGACCCAGTACTTC. This encodes CASSQEIRGHYQETQYF.

The table lists this clonotype with a few counts. Compared with germline, one end of the junction differs, possibly owing to a read error. The chain is built from TRBV19 and TRBJ1-1, with D hard to call. The CDR3 contains 14 residues. Per the germline V gene, CDR1 is LNHDA and CDR2 is SQIVND (reference sequence). The CDR3 sequence is CAGSTTAANTEAFF. CDR3 nucleotide sequence: TGTGCCGGTAGTACAACAGCAGCGAACACTGAAGCTTTCTTT.

The V call is TRBV6-5, the J call TRBJ2-5, with a weak D call TRBD1 (6 bases). The J call may be incorrect, as the DNA end agrees better with TRBJ2-7. Looked up from germline, CDR1 is MNHEY and CDR2 is SVGAGI. The CDR3 runs 13 residues. CDR3 residues: CASSYGTPYEQYF. In DNA, the CDR3 is TGTGCCAGCAGTTACGGGACACCGTACGAGCAGTACTTC.

The gene calls are TRBV28 and TRBJ2-1; TRBD2 is a possible D gene (6 bases). The DNA end favors TRBJ2-7, so the J call may be wrong. This CDR3 contains 12 residues. Looked up from germline, CDR1 is MDHEN and CDR2 is SYDVKM. The CDR3 DNA sequence: TGTGCCAGCAGTCCAGGGCGGGAAGAGCAGTACTTC. It codes for CASSPGREEQYF.

This clonotype occurred once. This chain uses TRBV3-1 with TRBJ2-1; the D is unclear. Germline CDR1 is LGHDT and CDR2 is YNNKEL (reference sequence). V dropped 6 bases and J dropped 7 bases, with 16 bases sitting between them. The CDR3 has 14 amino acids. The CDR3 sequence: CASSEPGSLNEQFF. DNA of the CDR3: TGTGCCAGCAGTGAACCGGGCAGCCTTAATGAGCAGTTCTTC.